This T cell receptor beta chain was documented in a study of blood T cell repertoires in COVID-19 (TCRdb year 2020). Notes on the research overall: Samples covering the acute and convalescent phases of COVID-19 were provided by collaborators in the United States, Italy and Spain. The samples were drawn from two sources: the first 160 participants of the ongoing ImmuneRACE study, and over 950 subjects contributed by 6 global collaborators. The repertoires were made available in a free public database intended to serve as a resource for research on the immune response to SARS-CoV-2. The prospective study material was composed of cDNA or gDNA derived from T cells, B-cell-depleted T cells, or PBMCs. Sample metadata almost always included a de-identified subject ID, COVID-19 status, age in years and sex. The dataset comprised deeply sampled blood TCRbeta repertoires from subjects exposed to, actively infected with, or recovered from COVID-19. Where HLA class I and class II types were available, the types were taken from metadata supplied by the sample provider, not from assay-based typing.

General study outcomes and caveats: Clinical and demographic metadata were provided uncurated, with the amount varying by source and participant.

The germline V gene yields SGHTA for CDR1 and FQGNSA for CDR2. Trimming takes 2 bases from V and 2 bases from J, and the germline ends sit 10 bases apart. Measured from the cysteine to the phenylalanine, the CDR3 is 14 residues long. Kept here is only the CDR3 DNA, which spans 42 bases and is read in frame from base 1. TCRbeta CDR3 regions were amplified from genomic DNA using the immunoSEQ Assay, a bias-controlled multiplex PCR. The authors' analysis ran thus. Within the assay, amplification of reference gene primers was used to estimate how many nucleated cells each sample contained. Sequence reads were collapsed and filtered to measure the absolute abundance of every unique TCRbeta CDR3 rearrangement. For each sample, productive Simpson clonality was calculated as the square root of Simpson's diversity index over productive rearrangements. In TCRdb, the immuneACCESS table is reduced to in-frame sequences with V and J assigned. These tables do not hold every clone; where another copy was compared, an unresolved V gene accounts for under half, and the others remain unexplained. The V and J calls and clone size were taken over from that table, and D and trimming were inferred from the DNA. A total of about 200,000 clones appear in this sample, roughly 85% of them only once. Together, the top ten hold roughly 3.8% of the sample.

Participants in the prospective study were aged about 18 to 95 years, lived in under 30 United States geographic areas, and enrolled through a virtual design. To assign participants to cohorts, the prospective study relied on clinical history that participants themselves reported in a screening survey and a study questionnaire. Mobile phlebotomists in the prospective study collected whole blood, serum and a nasopharyngeal or oropharyngeal swab from every participant. Participants in the prospective study had the option to provide additional blood draws and questionnaires over a roughly 2-month period. Before DNA extraction, prospective study blood samples were shipped either frozen or at room temperature. Of note for this clone: Its antigen is currently not known. Base qualities are missing; no much larger clone stands one base away.

The sequenced sample was PBMCs or T cells enriched from blood (not recorded which). This clonotype was obtained from a middle-aged woman with acute COVID-19. Recombination joined TRBV7-2 with TRBJ2-7, with a weak D call of TRBD2 (5 bases match). The CDR3 here reads CASSLNSATYEQYF. The DNA reads TGTGCCAGCAGCTTAAATAGCGCTACCTACGAGCAGTACTTC.